The 10 T cell receptor beta chains given below trace back to one sample, sequenced in a study of OX40 agonist ivuxolimab in advanced cancers. The repertoire was sequenced with immunoSEQ multiplex PCR; TCRdb's copy has only in-frame clones and lacks some. The data hold roughly 34,000 clones, with approximately 79% observed a single time. Source: CD4+ or CD8+ T cells sorted from blood, taken in a trial of the OX40 agonist ivuxolimab. These receptors came from an adult with an advanced solid tumor such as melanoma, head and neck, liver or kidney cancer.

This chain links TRBV7-9 with TRBJ2-3, with 8 bases that match TRBD2. After removal of 2 bases from V and 7 bases from J, the junction contained 11 bases not matched to a gene. Germline values: CDR1 SEHNR, CDR2 FQNEAQ (reference sequence). This CDR3 has 16 residues. CDR3 nucleotides: TGTGCCAGCAGCTTATTCTTTTTAGCGGGGAGTAATACGCAGTATTTT. Its translation: CASSLFFLAGSNTQYF.

In its sample, this clone was seen a few times. CDR3 coding DNA: TGTGCCAGCAGCGTAGAGGGGGGACCGGGAGATACGCAGTATTTT. This encodes CASSVEGGPGDTQYF. The V and J genes are TRBV9 and TRBJ2-3; D may be TRBD1 or TRBD2 (6 bases each). The germline V gene has CDR1 SGDLS and CDR2 YYNGEE. Trimming took 0 bases from V and 5 from J, leaving 13 bases between them. The CDR3 totals 15 residues.

The J gene is TRBJ2-7, the V gene TRBV4-2; TRBD2 aligns across 7 bases. This CDR3 spans 19 amino acids. CDR1 is LGHNA and CDR2 is YNFKEQ in the germline V gene. After removal of 0 bases from V and 3 bases from J, the junction contained 17 bases not matched to a gene. CDR3 nucleotides: TGTGCCAGCAGCCAAGACGGAAGACTAGCCAACGACGGGGACTACGAGCAGTACTTC. Protein: CASSQDGRLANDGDYEQYF.

This clone was counted only a few times. This chain connects TRBV28 to TRBJ1-1; 9 bases align to TRBD1. CDR1 and CDR2 from the germline V gene are MDHEN and SYDVKM. There are 17 residues in the CDR3. Trimming at V came to 3 bases and at J to 1 base, leaving 9 bases not matched to a gene. The CDR3 region is CASSFITGGLGNTEAFF. DNA for the CDR3: TGTGCCAGCAGTTTCATCACAGGGGGCTTGGGGAACACTGAAGCTTTCTTT. The full variable domain, with the rest looked up from reference TRBV28 and TRBJ1-1, is DVKVTQSSRYLVKRTGEKVFLECVQDMDHENMFWYRQDPGLGLRLIYFSYDVKMKEKGDIPEGYSVSREKKERFSLILESASTNQTSMYLCASSFITGGLGNTEAFFGQGTRLTVV.

The CDR3 spells CAIGRNTEAFF. In DNA form, the CDR3 reads TGTGCCATCGGGCGTAACACTGAAGCTTTCTTT. The chain combines TRBV19 with TRBJ1-1; no firm D call. CDR1 and CDR2 from the germline V gene are LNHDA and SQIVND (reference sequence). V shed 10 bases and J shed 2 bases, with 8 bases lying between them. The length of the CDR3 is 11 residues.

This chain uses TRBV7-8 with TRBJ1-1; a weak D match, TRBD1 (6 bases). This CDR3 region has 14 residues. Germline V lookup: CDR1 SGHVS, CDR2 FQNEAQ. With 1 base removed from V and 5 bases from J, the gap between germline ends came to 11 bases. The CDR3 bases are TGTGCCAGCAGCTTAGGAGGGGGAGGGACTGAAGCTTTCTTT. Residues: CASSLGGGGTEAFF.

This clone ranks as medium-sized. The CDR3 coding sequence is TGTGCCTGGAGTTGGACAGGACGCACAGATACGCAGTATTTT. Residues: CAWSWTGRTDTQYF. The rearrangement links TRBV30 to TRBJ2-3, with TRBD1 matching 7 bases. Germline V gene lookup returns CDR1 GTSNPN and CDR2 SVGIG (reference sequence). V lost 2 bases, J lost 1 base, and 3 bases stayed unmatched. The CDR3 runs 14 residues.

The rearrangement uses TRBV30 and TRBJ2-7; 7 bases line up with TRBD1. The germline CDR1 and CDR2 sequences are GTSNPN and SVGIG (reference sequence). The CDR3 loop spans 11 amino acids. V was clipped by 4 bases and J by 3 bases; unmatched bases: 0. The CDR3 nucleotides read TGTGCCTGGACAGGGGGCTACGAGCAGTACTTC. It specifies CAWTGGYEQYF.

The chain recombines TRBV2 with TRBJ2-5; TRBD2 matches 10 bases. The CDR3 consists of 15 residues. Germline lookup yields CDR1 SNHLY and CDR2 FYNNEI. V lost 6 bases and J lost 2; bases outside the gene matches: 6. The CDR3 protein is CASSFSGGPQETQYF. CDR3 nucleotides: TGTGCCAGCAGCTTTAGCGGGGGGCCTCAAGAGACCCAGTACTTC.

The CDR3 loop is CASSLDRGEQPQHF. CDR3 in DNA: TGTGCCAGCAGTCTGGACAGGGGAGAACAGCCCCAGCATTTT. V gene TRBV2 combines with J gene TRBJ1-5; the match to TRBD1 covers 9 bases. J lost 7 bases, V lost 5 bases, and 6 bases had no gene match. Germline loops: CDR1 SNHLY, CDR2 FYNNEI. The CDR3 runs to 14 residues.